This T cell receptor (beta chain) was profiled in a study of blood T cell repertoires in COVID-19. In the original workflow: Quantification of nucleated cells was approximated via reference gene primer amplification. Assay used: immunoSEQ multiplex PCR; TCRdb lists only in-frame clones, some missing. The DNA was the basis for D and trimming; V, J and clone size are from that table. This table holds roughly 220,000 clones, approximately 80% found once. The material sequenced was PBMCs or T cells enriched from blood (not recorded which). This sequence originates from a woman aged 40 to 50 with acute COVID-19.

The DNA for the CDR3 is TGTGCCAGCAGCTTAGATACACGCTCTGGAAACACCATATATTTT. This gives the protein CASSLDTRSGNTIYF. V and J are TRBV7-2 and TRBJ1-3; unclear D gene. The V gene lost 1 base and the J gene lost 0 bases, with 7 bases spanning the gap. This CDR3 region has 15 residues. The germline V gene has CDR1 SGHTA and CDR2 FQGNSA.